This T cell receptor beta chain is from a study of OX40 agonist ivuxolimab in advanced cancers. Study-wide context: Previous treatment with anti-PD-1, anti-PD-L1 or anti-CTLA-4 therapy was allowed; about 37% had received some.

Notes on this clone: The target antigen is unknown.

Study-wide results and limits: At 0.1 to 3.0 mg/kg and by week 6, clonal expansion occurred in CD4+ and CD8+ blood T cells. Antigen targets of the expanded peripheral T cells went undetermined.

Sequenced by immunoSEQ multiplex PCR; TCRdb stores in-frame clones only, minus some. The data contain 65,000 to 90,000 clones, 85% of them singletons. The CDR3 sequence is 18 residues long. CDR1 MNHEY and CDR2 SMNVEV come from the germline V gene (reference sequence). With 6 bases removed from V and 7 bases from J, the gap between germline ends came to 30 bases. Sample: CD4+ or CD8+ T cells sorted from blood, taken in a trial of the OX40 agonist ivuxolimab. The TCR comes from an adult with an advanced solid tumor such as melanoma, head and neck, liver or kidney cancer. The V gene is TRBV27, the J gene TRBJ1-1, with D maybe TRBD1 (6 bases). Here the CDR3 DNA reads TGTGCCAGCAGCTCACAGTCCCGAGCCCCTGACAGGCGGGGTGAAGCTTTCTTT. This codes for CASSSQSRAPDRRGEAFF.